The present entry profiles one T cell receptor (beta chain) with its context. Its antigen remains unknown. The junction had 1 base not matched to a gene; V was cut back by 2 bases and J by 5 bases. Looked up from germline, CDR1 is SGHNT and CDR2 is YYREEE (reference sequence). This CDR3 comprises 15 residues. The entirety of the isolated RNA underwent reverse transcription, so expressed TCRB transcripts were sequenced. Profiled with immunoSEQ multiplex PCR; TCRdb holds only in-frame clones, not every one. The table includes 400,000 or so clones, over 9.5% detected once. The data were taken from a study of beta chain features in type 1 diabetes. Overall study results and limits: Shortening that was moderate but significant affected the TCRB CDR3s of Type 1 diabetes patients in all four CD4+ subsets.

V is TRBV5-4 and J is TRBJ2-7; 16 bases are a match to TRBD2. This clonotype was sampled from a woman between 18 and 30 years old with type 1 diabetes. The source material was naive CD4+ T cells from blood. CDR3 coding DNA: TGTGCCAGCAGCTTAGGGACTAGCGGGAGGGACGAGCAGTACTTC. As protein: CASSLGTSGRDEQYF.